This T cell receptor beta chain was found in a study of Graves' ophthalmopathy and Graves' hyperthyroidism. Study observations and caveats: Blood also contained most of the expanded thyroid clonotypes above 0.001 frequency.

Amplification targeted the TCR beta CDR3 regions, with RNA transcripts as the source material. After a first-round RT-PCR with HTBI primers, a second-round multiplex PCR was run. Each CDR3 protein is one row after TCRdb ran MiXCR on the multiplex PCR reads. The data show about 400,000 distinct CDR3 sequences, around 16% seen once. This clonotype was detected many times. The target antigen is unknown. Germline-derived CDR1 and CDR2 are GTSNPN and SVGIG (reference sequence). Trimming cost V 4 bases and J 1 base; bases outside gene matches: 8. The CDR3 sequence is 15 residues long. The material sequenced was peripheral blood. This TCR was sampled from a woman younger than 30 with Graves' ophthalmopathy. J is TRBJ1-1 and V is TRBV30, with 8 bases fitting TRBD1. CDR3 bases: TGTGCCTGGACCTTGACAGGGGCCCCGAACACTGAAGCTTTCTTT. Translation: CAWTLTGAPNTEAFF.